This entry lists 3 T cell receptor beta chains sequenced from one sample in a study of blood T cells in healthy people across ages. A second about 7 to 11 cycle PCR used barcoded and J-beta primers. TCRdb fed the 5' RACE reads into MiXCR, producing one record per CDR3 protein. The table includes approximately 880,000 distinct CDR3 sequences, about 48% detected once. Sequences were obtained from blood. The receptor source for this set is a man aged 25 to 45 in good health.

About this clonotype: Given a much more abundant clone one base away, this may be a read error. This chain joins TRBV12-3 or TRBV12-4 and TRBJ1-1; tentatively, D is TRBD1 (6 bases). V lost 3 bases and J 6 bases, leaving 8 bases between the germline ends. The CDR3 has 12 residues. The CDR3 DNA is TGTGCCAGCAGTTTTGGGGGCGCTGAAGCTTTCTTT. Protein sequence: CASSFGGAEAFF.

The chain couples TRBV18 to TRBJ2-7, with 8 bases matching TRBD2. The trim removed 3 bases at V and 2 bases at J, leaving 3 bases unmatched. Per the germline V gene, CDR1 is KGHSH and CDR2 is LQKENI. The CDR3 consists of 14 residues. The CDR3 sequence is CASSPTSGTYEQYF. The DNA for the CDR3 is TGTGCCAGCTCACCTACTAGCGGAACCTACGAGCAGTACTTC.

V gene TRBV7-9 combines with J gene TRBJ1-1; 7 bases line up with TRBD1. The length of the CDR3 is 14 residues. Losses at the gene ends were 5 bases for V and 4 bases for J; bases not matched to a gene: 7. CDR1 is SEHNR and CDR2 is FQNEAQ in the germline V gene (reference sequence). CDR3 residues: CASSIRQGVTEAFF. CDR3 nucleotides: TGTGCCAGCAGCATACGACAGGGCGTCACTGAAGCTTTCTTT.